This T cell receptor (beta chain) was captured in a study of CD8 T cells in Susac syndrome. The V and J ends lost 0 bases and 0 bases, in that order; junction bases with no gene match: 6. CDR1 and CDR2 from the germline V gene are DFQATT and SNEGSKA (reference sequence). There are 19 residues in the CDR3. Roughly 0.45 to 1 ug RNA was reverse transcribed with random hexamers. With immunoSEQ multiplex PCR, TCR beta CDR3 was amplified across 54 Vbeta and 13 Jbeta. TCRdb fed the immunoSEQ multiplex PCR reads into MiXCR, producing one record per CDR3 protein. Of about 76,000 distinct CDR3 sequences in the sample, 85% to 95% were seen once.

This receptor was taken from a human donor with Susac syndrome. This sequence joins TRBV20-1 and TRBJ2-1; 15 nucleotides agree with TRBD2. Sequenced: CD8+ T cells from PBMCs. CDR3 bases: TGCAGTGCTAGAGATCTAGGACTAGCGGGAGGGATCTCCTACAATGAGCAGTTCTTC. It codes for CSARDLGLAGGISYNEQFF.